Shown below are 28 T cell receptor beta chains from a single sample sequenced in a study of T-cell reconstitution after alpha-beta-depleted transplantation in children. Unique molecular identifiers were used to barcode this TCRbeta library. TCRdb redid the calling of the PCR reads with MiXCR, one entry per CDR3 protein. The sample has about 980,000 distinct CDR3 sequences; roughly 29% are singletons. Sequences were derived from PBMCs, mostly from graft donor cells, sampled 360 days after TCRalphabeta/CD19-depleted stem cell transplant. These receptors all stem from a boy in the first two years of life who had a stem cell transplant for SCID, so the T cells may come from the graft donor.

The J gene is TRBJ2-1, the V gene TRBV7-9; D unclear. Germline loops: CDR1 SEHNR, CDR2 FQNEAQ (reference sequence). V gave up 8 bases and J gave up 6 bases, with 11 bases separating them. There are 12 residues in the CDR3. DNA for the CDR3: TGTGCCAGCGGCTACGGTATCAATGAGCAGTTCTTC. It yields the protein CASGYGINEQFF. Supplemented by reference TRBV7-9 and TRBJ2-1, the full variable domain reads DTGVSQNPRHKITKRGQNVTFRCDPISEHNRLYWYRQTLGQGPEFLTYFQNEAQLEKSRLLSDRFSAERPKGSFSTLEIQRTEQGDSAMYLCASGYGINEQFFGPGTRLTVL.

At least ten counts were recorded for this clonotype. DNA of the CDR3: TGTGCCAGCAACCTCCTCCGGAACACTGAAGCTTTCTTT. Encoded protein: CASNLLRNTEAFF. This chain links TRBV7-9 with TRBJ1-1; D ambiguous. The CDR3 contains 13 residues. Germline V gene data show CDR1 as SEHNR and CDR2 as FQNEAQ (reference sequence). V was pared by 7 bases and J by 1 base, with 10 bases between.

The rearrangement links TRBV5-1 to TRBJ2-1; a weak D match, TRBD2 (5 bases). CDR3 length: 15 residues. Trimming removed 0 bases at V and 4 bases at J, with 11 bases between. CDR1 and CDR2 from the germline V gene are SGHRS and YFSETQ. This chain's CDR3 is CASSLGVARYNEQFF. CDR3 nucleotides: TGCGCCAGCAGCTTGGGGGTAGCGAGGTACAATGAGCAGTTCTTC.

The V call is TRBV6-5, the J call TRBJ2-4; 7 nucleotides match TRBD1. CDR1 is MNHEY, CDR2 SVGAGI, per germline. The V gene end was trimmed by 5 bases and the J gene end by 4 bases; junction bases not matched to a gene: 8. The CDR3 has 15 amino acids. CDR3 region: CASSPQTGQKNIQYF. The CDR3 region has the DNA TGTGCCAGCAGTCCGCAAACGGGACAGAAAAACATTCAGTACTTC.

As concerns this clonotype: A read error may be the cause here, since a much bigger clone is one base away. The conserved final phenylalanine or tryptophan is absent from the CDR3, which likely points to a read error. The V and J genes are TRBV7-9 and TRBJ1-2; D unclear. CDR1 is SEHNR, CDR2 FQNEAQ, per germline (reference sequence). V lost 1 base and J 5 bases, leaving 8 bases between the germline ends. This CDR3 spans 13 amino acids. This CDR3 is CASSLDGGYGYTL. The CDR3 DNA sequence: TGTGCCAGCAGCTTAGACGGAGGGTATGGCTACACCTTA.

The table lists this clonotype with a count of one. V is TRBV5-4 and J is TRBJ2-3; D not resolved. Germline V gives CDR1 SGHNT, CDR2 YYREEE (reference sequence). Trimming left V 2 bases short and J 2 bases short, with 12 bases between. The CDR3 is 15 amino acids. The CDR3, as DNA: TGTGCCAGCAGCTTCCCCCTAACTTACACAGATACGCAGTATTTT. It encodes CASSFPLTYTDTQYF.

The chain has TRBV20-1 and TRBJ2-2, with 14 nucleotides matching TRBD2. The ends lost 0 bases at V and 0 bases at J; junction bases unmatched: 3. CDR3 length: 18 amino acids. Germline V gene lookup returns CDR1 DFQATT and CDR2 SNEGSKA (reference sequence). The CDR3 DNA reads TGCAGTGCTAGAGATGGACTAGCGGGGGGATCGAACACCGGGGAGCTGTTTTTT. It yields the protein CSARDGLAGGSNTGELFF.

The chain uses TRBV9 and TRBJ2-1, with D possibly matching TRBD1 (6 bases). Trimming took off 3 bases at V and 2 bases at J, with 18 bases between the two ends. CDR3 size: 17 residues. Germline V gene sequence: CDR1 SGDLS, CDR2 YYNGEE. DNA of the CDR3: TGTGCCAGCAGCGGGCAGGGGAAGGGGATCCCCTACAATGAGCAGTTCTTC. Translation gives CASSGQGKGIPYNEQFF.

This clonotype was observed a few times. V gene TRBV4-1 combines with J gene TRBJ2-2; 10 bases are a match to TRBD1. CDR1 MGHRA and CDR2 YSYEKL come from the germline V gene. V was pared by 4 bases and J by 6 bases, with 8 bases of the junction left unmatched. This CDR3 is built from 16 residues. The CDR3 nucleotides are TGCGCCAGCAGCCGACCGGACAGGGGGTCGGCCGGGGAGCTGTTTTTT. Residues: CASSRPDRGSAGELFF.

This clonotype was seen only a few times. The gene calls are TRBV11-2 and TRBJ2-1; D gene uncertain. The CDR3 covers 13 residues. Germline-derived CDR1 and CDR2 are SGHAT and FQNNGV. V lost 1 base and J lost 6, with 7 bases in between. The CDR3 sequence: CASSLVWGNEQFF. The CDR3 DNA reads as TGTGCCAGCAGCTTAGTCTGGGGCAATGAGCAGTTCTTC.

This clonotype was seen a handful of times. V and J are TRBV20-1 and TRBJ2-7; TRBD1 matches 9 bases. With V trimmed by 5 bases and J by 3 bases, 14 bases remained unmatched. There are 16 residues in the CDR3. CDR1 is DFQATT and CDR2 is SNEGSKA in the germline V gene (reference sequence). The CDR3 bases are TGCAGTGCTCTCCCCCGGACAGGGGAATTTATCTACGAGCAGTACTTC. It codes for CSALPRTGEFIYEQYF.

The rearrangement uses TRBV14 and TRBJ2-1; D is possibly TRBD1 or TRBD2 (5 bases each). The V end was cut by 1 base, the J end by 9 bases, with 13 bases between. CDR1 is SGHDN and CDR2 is FVKESK in the germline V gene. The CDR3 runs to 14 residues. The CDR3 sequence: CASSQAGTMGEQFF. The CDR3 coding sequence is TGTGCCAGCAGCCAAGCGGGGACGATGGGTGAGCAGTTCTTC. Full variable domain (outside the CDR3, taken from reference TRBV14 and TRBJ2-1): EAGVTQFPSHSVIEKGQTVTLRCDPISGHDNLYWYRRVMGKEIKFLLHFVKESKQDESGMPNNRFLAERTGGTYSTLKVQPAELEDSGVYFCASSQAGTMGEQFFGPGTRLTVL.

J is TRBJ2-7 and V is TRBV25-1, with D unresolved. CDR1 is MGHDK and CDR2 is SYGVNS in the germline V gene. The CDR3 has 15 amino acids. V lost 2 bases to trimming and J lost 3 bases, with 14 bases between them. This chain's CDR3 is CASSEALGRGYEQYF. DNA for the CDR3: TGTGCCAGCAGTGAAGCGTTGGGCAGAGGCTACGAGCAGTACTTC.

This clonotype came up a few times. This chain uses TRBV4-3 with TRBJ2-1; the match to TRBD1 covers 8 bases. CDR3 length: 16 amino acids. Looked up from germline, CDR1 is LGHNA and CDR2 is YSLEER. Trimming took 0 bases from V and 13 from J; bases not matched to a gene: 14. The CDR3 DNA reads TGCGCCAGCAGCCAAGATTCCGGGACAGGAGGTCGATTCCAGTTCTTC. It is translated as CASSQDSGTGGRFQFF.

This clonotype appeared a few times. V is TRBV5-1 and J is TRBJ1-4, with D hard to call. Germline V gene lookup returns CDR1 SGHRS and CDR2 YFSETQ. This CDR3 has 13 residues. Trimming stripped 1 base from V and 3 bases from J, with 4 bases between. In nucleotides, the CDR3 is TGCGCCAGCAGCTTGAGAGCTAATGAAAAACTGTTTTTT. Protein product: CASSLRANEKLFF.

Details on this clonotype: This CDR3 is missing its conserved last phenylalanine or tryptophan, likely due to a read error. The chain is built from TRBV27 and TRBJ1-5; TRBD1 matches 9 bases. This CDR3 has 17 residues. Germline CDR1 MNHEY, CDR2 SMNVEV (reference sequence). V trimming: 4 bases; J trimming: 7 bases; junction bases outside the gene matches: 14. CDR3 sequence reads: CASSSWTGEGLNQPQHY. Here the CDR3 DNA reads TGTGCCAGCAGTTCCTGGACAGGGGAGGGACTCAACCAGCCCCAGCATTAT.

The V call is TRBV2, the J call TRBJ2-1, with 7 bases lining up with TRBD1. Per the germline V gene, CDR1 is SNHLY and CDR2 is FYNNEI. Trimming at V came to 7 bases and at J to 6 bases, leaving 15 bases not matched to a gene. The CDR3 spans 16 residues. As DNA, the CDR3 is TGTGCCAGCACCCGGGACAGACCCCTCTGGAGCAATGAGCAGTTCTTC. Translation gives CASTRDRPLWSNEQFF.

In this sample, this clonotype turned up a few times. This rearrangement joins TRBV29-1 to TRBJ1-1; D perhaps matches TRBD1 (5 bases). Germline assignment: CDR1 SQVTM and CDR2 ANQGSEA. V was cut by 5 bases and J by 1 base, with 11 bases left in between. The CDR3 length is 13 residues. The CDR3 DNA reads as TGCAGCGTTATAGGGGATTCGAACACTGAAGCTTTCTTT. Its translation is CSVIGDSNTEAFF.

The chain uses TRBV10-3 and TRBJ2-7; a possible D gene is TRBD2 (5 bases). The CDR3 sequence is 14 residues long. Germline values: CDR1 ENHRY, CDR2 SYGVKD. The V gene lost 3 bases and the J gene lost 6 bases, with 15 bases spanning the gap. CDR3 nucleotide sequence: TGTGCCATCAGTGACGGAGGTGTGGGGTCCGAGCAGTACTTC. It specifies CAISDGGVGSEQYF.

This clonotype was seen ten or more times. V usage is TRBV4-2 and J usage is TRBJ2-4; 13 positions match TRBD2. The length of the CDR3 is 18 residues. Germline V gene data show CDR1 as LGHNA and CDR2 as YNFKEQ. With 5 bases clipped from V and 6 bases from J, the junction kept 13 bases outside the gene matches. The CDR3 coding sequence is TGTGCCAGCAGCAGATCTGGGACTAGCGGGAAGGGTGGAAACATTCAGTACTTC. Translating gives CASSRSGTSGKGGNIQYF.

This chain links TRBV20-1 with TRBJ1-1; TRBD1 matches at 9 bases. J lost 4 bases, V lost 2 bases, and 8 bases had no gene match. CDR1 DFQATT and CDR2 SNEGSKA come from the germline V gene (reference sequence). This CDR3 has 15 amino acids. CDR3 amino acids: CSARSWDRVSTEAFF. The CDR3 nucleotides read TGCAGTGCTAGATCTTGGGACAGGGTGAGCACTGAAGCTTTCTTT.

The chain recombines TRBV20-1 with TRBJ1-5, with a weak D call TRBD1 (5 bases). Trimming took off 0 bases at V and 2 bases at J, with 11 bases between the two ends. From germline, CDR1 is DFQATT and CDR2 SNEGSKA (reference sequence). The CDR3 extends over 15 amino acids. The CDR3 is CSARDLGEGNQPQHF. The CDR3, as DNA: TGCAGTGCTAGAGATCTGGGGGAGGGCAATCAGCCCCAGCATTTT.

V gene TRBV12-3 or TRBV12-4 combines with J gene TRBJ2-7; D ambiguous. V was cut by 5 bases and J by 2 bases, with 16 bases left in between. The CDR3 totals 15 residues. The CDR3 loop is CASSHTWVGPYEQYF. CDR3 DNA sequence: TGTGCCAGCAGTCACACATGGGTAGGGCCCTACGAGCAGTACTTC.

This clonotype has a handful of counts. The chain employs TRBV6-4 and TRBJ2-2, with 8 bases that match TRBD1. CDR1 and CDR2 (germline): MRHNA, SNTAGT. Germline trimming cut 7 bases from V and 1 base from J; bases unmatched to any gene: 17. This CDR3 has 19 amino acids. In DNA form, the CDR3 reads TGTGCCAGCACCATGAGACAGGGGATCCCCCATCTGAACACCGGGGAGCTGTTTTTT. The encoded protein is CASTMRQGIPHLNTGELFF.

This clonotype was seen a few times. This chain connects TRBV7-3 to TRBJ1-2; no firm D call. The V and J ends lost 2 bases and 5 bases respectively, with 9 bases between them. CDR1 is SGHTA and CDR2 is FQGTGA in the germline V gene. The length of the CDR3 is 13 residues. The CDR3: CASSLAAGYGYTF. CDR3 coding DNA: TGTGCCAGCAGCTTAGCCGCAGGATATGGCTACACCTTC.

The rearrangement uses TRBV9 and TRBJ2-1; D might be TRBD1 or TRBD2, each matching 6 bases. Trimming cost V 4 bases and J 5 bases, with 16 bases left between them. Per germline, CDR1 SGDLS and CDR2 YYNGEE. The CDR3 covers 15 residues. This CDR3 reads CASSLLGGRDNEQFF. As DNA, the CDR3 is TGTGCCAGCAGCCTTCTCGGGGGCCGAGACAATGAGCAGTTCTTC.

This chain connects TRBV20-1 to TRBJ1-4, with 10 bases identical to TRBD1. Trimming cost V 3 bases and J 7 bases; bases outside gene matches: 14. The germline V gene has CDR1 DFQATT and CDR2 SNEGSKA (reference sequence). There are 17 residues in the CDR3. CDR3 protein: CSASPSRPGQGREKLFF. CDR3 in DNA: TGCAGTGCTAGTCCATCCCGACCGGGACAGGGGCGTGAAAAACTGTTTTTT.

CDR3: CASSLFQGALGNEQFF. The CDR3 region has the DNA TGTGCCAGCAGCTTATTCCAGGGGGCGCTTGGGAATGAGCAGTTCTTC. The chain combines TRBV7-3 with TRBJ2-1; 8 nucleotides agree with TRBD1. V was clipped by 2 bases and J by 7 bases; unmatched bases: 10. Germline V lookup: CDR1 SGHTA, CDR2 FQGTGA. The CDR3 length is 16 residues.